The 8 T cell receptor beta chains listed next were all sequenced from one sample in a study of blood T cells in healthy people across ages. Then a second PCR, running roughly 7 to 11 cycles, was carried out with a sample-barcoded 5' primer and a J-beta primer mix. TCRdb processed the 5' RACE reads anew with MiXCR; each CDR3 protein has one entry. This table has about 970,000 distinct CDR3 sequences, approximately 50% appearing once. Input material: blood. The receptors stem from a woman aged 55-70 years in good health.

This chain joins TRBV12-3 or TRBV12-4 and TRBJ2-4; 7 positions match TRBD1. The CDR3 runs 22 residues. V dropped 6 bases and J dropped 1; count of bases not matched to a gene: 27. CDR3 coding DNA: TGTGCCAGCAGCCTTGCCGGGGTGGGGGACAGACGAAAAAGGTTGGCCAAAAACATTCAGTACTTC. It translates to CASSLAGVGDRRKRLAKNIQYF.

The chain has TRBV7-9 and TRBJ2-3, with a possible D match to TRBD2 (6 bases). CDR1 is SEHNR, CDR2 FQNEAQ, per germline (reference sequence). The ends were cut back, 5 bases at V and 3 bases at J, with 15 bases in the middle. This CDR3 has 15 residues. CDR3 sequence reads: CASSTRLDRTDTQYF. CDR3 nucleotide sequence: TGTGCCAGCAGCACTCGACTAGATCGGACAGATACGCAGTATTTT.

The V and J genes are TRBV12-3 or TRBV12-4 and TRBJ1-4; weak D call: TRBD1 (6 bases). The CDR3 is made up of 15 amino acids. V shed 6 bases and J shed 8 bases, with 19 bases lying between them. CDR3 in amino acids: CASRRNRVGEEKLFF. The CDR3 region has the DNA TGTGCCAGCAGGCGAAACAGGGTTGGGGAGGAAAAACTGTTTTTT.

This clonotype occurred many times. This chain connects TRBV12-3 or TRBV12-4 to TRBJ1-4; 8 bases are a match to TRBD1. J lost 5 bases, V lost 4 bases, and 6 bases had no gene match. The CDR3 runs to 15 residues. As DNA, the CDR3 is TGTGCCAGCAGTTCCCACAGGGGGGGGAATGAAAAACTGTTTTTT. This codes for CASSSHRGGNEKLFF.

This clonotype was observed a few times. This may stem from a read error, because a much larger clone lies one nucleotide away. The rearrangement joins TRBV2 to TRBJ2-7, with 8 bases fitting TRBD1. Germline loops: CDR1 SNHLY, CDR2 FYNNEI. The CDR3 covers 15 residues. CDR3 residues: CAGSEATRGPNEQYF. CDR3 bases: TGTGCCGGCAGTGAAGCGACCAGGGGGCCCAACGAGCAGTACTTC. Together with reference TRBV2 and TRBJ2-7, the CDR3 gives the full variable domain: EPEVTQTPSHQVTQMGQEVILRCVPISNHLYFYWYRQILGQKVEFLVSFYNNEISEKSEIFDDQFSVERPDGSNFTLKIRSTKLEDSAMYFCAGSEATRGPNEQYFGPGTRLTVT.

This chain uses TRBV3-1 with TRBJ2-7, with D possibly being TRBD2 (7 bases). CDR1 is LGHDT and CDR2 is YNNKEL in the germline V gene (reference sequence). V was pared by 5 bases and J by 7 bases, with 18 bases between. This CDR3 is built from 14 residues. The chain's CDR3 is CASSVRGGHNEQYF. The CDR3 DNA reads TGTGCCAGCAGCGTTAGGGGGGGACACAATGAGCAGTACTTC.

The V gene is TRBV7-3, the J gene TRBJ2-3; no reliable D call. CDR1 is SGHTA, CDR2 FQGTGA, per germline. The V end was cut by 1 base, the J end by 6 bases, with 8 bases between. The CDR3 covers 13 residues. The DNA for the CDR3 is TGTGCCAGCAGCTTAAGCCGATCCGATACGCAGTATTTT. Translated: CASSLSRSDTQYF.

This clonotype was recorded a few times. This chain connects TRBV11-3 to TRBJ2-1; maybe TRBD2 (5 bases). Between the trimmed V and J ends, which lost 5 bases and 4 bases, there was a span of 15 bases. The CDR3 has 15 residues. From germline, CDR1 is SGHNT and CDR2 YENEEA. The CDR3 region is CASSKEGLYYNEQFF. In nucleotides, the CDR3 is TGTGCCAGCAGCAAAGAGGGTTTGTATTACAATGAGCAGTTCTTC.